The clone carrying this T cell receptor beta chain was counted a few times. This sample stems from a study of patients and donors after allogeneic stem cell transplantation. Via MiXCR, TCRdb re-called the RT-PCR reads, giving one row per CDR3 protein. The sample consists of 900,000 to 1,000,000 distinct CDR3 sequences, over 15% of them appearing once. The CDR3 has 16 amino acids. Trimming cost V 1 base and J 1 base, with 11 bases left between them. The germline gives CDR1 LNHNV, CDR2 YYDKDF (reference sequence). The rearrangement joins TRBV15 to TRBJ2-1, with D unclear. The receptor was derived from a human donor who was either an allogeneic HSCT recipient or a stem cell or donor lymphocyte infusion donor (not recorded which). It is not recorded whose cells these are; they may come from a transplant donor. The source material was blood, either unsorted or a sorted T cell fraction (not recorded which). This CDR3 is CATSRGSTRSYNEQFF. As DNA, the CDR3 is TGTGCCACCAGCAGAGGCTCTACGCGGTCCTACAATGAGCAGTTCTTC.